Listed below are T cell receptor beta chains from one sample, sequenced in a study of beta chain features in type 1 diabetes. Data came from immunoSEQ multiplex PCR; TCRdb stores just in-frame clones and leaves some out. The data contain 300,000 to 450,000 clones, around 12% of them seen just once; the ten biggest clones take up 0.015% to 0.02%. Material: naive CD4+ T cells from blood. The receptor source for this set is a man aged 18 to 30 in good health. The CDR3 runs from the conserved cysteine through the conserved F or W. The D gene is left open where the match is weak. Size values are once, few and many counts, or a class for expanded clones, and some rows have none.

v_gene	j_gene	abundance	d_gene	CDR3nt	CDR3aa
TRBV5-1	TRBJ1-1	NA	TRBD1	TGCGCCAGCAGCCGTTCAACAGGGGAAACTGAAGCTTTCTTT	CASSRSTGETEAFF
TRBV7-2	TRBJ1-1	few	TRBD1	TGTGCCAGCAGCCCGCAGGGGGGCACTGAAGCTTTCTTT	CASSPQGGTEAFF
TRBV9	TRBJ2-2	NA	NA	TGTGCCAGCAGAGTCGGTTTAACCGGGGAGCTGTTTTTT	CASRVGLTGELFF
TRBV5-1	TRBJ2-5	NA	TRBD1	TGCGCCAGCAGCTACCGGGACAGGGTGGAGACCCAGTACTTC	CASSYRDRVETQYF
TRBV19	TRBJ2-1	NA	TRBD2	TGTGCCAGTAGTAGTCCTAGCGGGAGATGGTACAATGAGCAGTTCTTC	CASSSPSGRWYNEQFF
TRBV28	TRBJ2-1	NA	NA	TGTGCCAGCATCTCCATCCCAGGTCAGGAGCAGTTCTTC	CASISIPGQEQFF
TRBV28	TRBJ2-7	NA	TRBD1	TGTGCCAGCATCTCCGGGACAGCAACCTACGAGCAGTACTTC	CASISGTATYEQYF
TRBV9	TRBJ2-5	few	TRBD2	TGTGCCAGCAGCGTAACTGTACCCGGGGGGGCTCAAGAGACCCAGTACTTC	CASSVTVPGGAQETQYF
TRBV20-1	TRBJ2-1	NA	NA	TGCAGTGCTAGAGCCAGCGGTGAGCAGTTCTTC	CSARASGEQFF
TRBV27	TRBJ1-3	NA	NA	TGTGCCAGCACCGACAGGTCTGGAAACACCATATATTTT	CASTDRSGNTIYF
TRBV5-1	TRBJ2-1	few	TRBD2	TGCGCCAGCAGCAAAGTCATGGCCTCGGGAGGCAATGAGCAGTTCTTC	CASSKVMASGGNEQFF
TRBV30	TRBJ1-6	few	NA	TGTGCCTGGAACCATCAGGGATCCCTCCACTTT	CAWNHQGSLHF
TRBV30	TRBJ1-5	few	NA	TGTGCCTGTTCCCGACAGGATAATCAGCCCCAGCATTTT	CACSRQDNQPQHF
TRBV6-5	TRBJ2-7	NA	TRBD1	TGTGCCAGCAGCCGGGACAGGGACTACGAGCAGTACTTC	CASSRDRDYEQYF
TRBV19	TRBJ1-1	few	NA	TGTGCCAGTAGTCCCCGCGGGGGCGGGAACACTGAAGCTTTCTTT	CASSPRGGGNTEAFF
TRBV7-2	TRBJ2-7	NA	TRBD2	TGTGCCAGCAGCTTAGAAGCGGGAGGGTACGAGCAGTACTTC	CASSLEAGGYEQYF
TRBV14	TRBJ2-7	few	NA	TGTGCCAGCCGCCAACAGGGAAAAACGTACGAGCAGTACTTC	CASRQQGKTYEQYF
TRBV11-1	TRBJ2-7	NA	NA	TGTGCCAGCAGCTTCAGACTAGACCGCACCTACGAGCAGTACTTC	CASSFRLDRTYEQYF
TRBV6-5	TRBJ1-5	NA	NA	TGTGCCAGCAGTTACGGCAGGGGCAATCAGCCCCAGCATTTT	CASSYGRGNQPQHF
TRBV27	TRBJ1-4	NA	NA	TGTGCCAGCAGTTTACAGGGTCATAATGAAAAACTGTTTTTT	CASSLQGHNEKLFF
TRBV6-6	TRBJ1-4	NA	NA	TGTGCCAGCAGCTCCTGGGGAGTGAAGAAAAAACTGTTTTTT	CASSSWGVKKKLFF
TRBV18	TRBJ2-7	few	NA	TGTGCCAGCTCACCCTCGGACAGCGTCCTCTACGAGCAGTACTTC	CASSPSDSVLYEQYF